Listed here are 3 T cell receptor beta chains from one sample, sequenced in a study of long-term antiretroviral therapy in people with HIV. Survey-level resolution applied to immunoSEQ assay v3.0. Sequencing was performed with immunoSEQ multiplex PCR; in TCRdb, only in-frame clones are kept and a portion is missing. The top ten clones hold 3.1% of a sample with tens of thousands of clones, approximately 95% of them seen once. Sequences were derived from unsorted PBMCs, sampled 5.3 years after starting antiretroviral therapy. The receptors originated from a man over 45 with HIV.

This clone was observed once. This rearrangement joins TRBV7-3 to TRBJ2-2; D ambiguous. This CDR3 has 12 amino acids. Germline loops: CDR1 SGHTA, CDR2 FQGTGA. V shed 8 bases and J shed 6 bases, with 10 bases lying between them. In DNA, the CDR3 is TGTGCCAGCGGCCACTCGTCCGGGGAGCTGTTTTTT. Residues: CASGHSSGELFF.

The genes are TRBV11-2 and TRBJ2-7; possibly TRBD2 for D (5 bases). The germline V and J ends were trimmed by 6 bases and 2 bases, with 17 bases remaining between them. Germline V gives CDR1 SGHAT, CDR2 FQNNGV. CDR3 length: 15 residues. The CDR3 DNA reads TGTGCCAGCAGTCAAAACCGGGGTCCTACCTACGAGCAGTACTTC. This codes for CASSQNRGPTYEQYF. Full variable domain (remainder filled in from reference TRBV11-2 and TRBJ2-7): EAGVAQSPRYKIIEKRQSVAFWCNPISGHATLYWYQQILGQGPKLLIQFQNNGVVDDSQLPKDRFSAERLKGVDSTLKIQPAKLEDSAVYLCASSQNRGPTYEQYFGPGTRLTVT.

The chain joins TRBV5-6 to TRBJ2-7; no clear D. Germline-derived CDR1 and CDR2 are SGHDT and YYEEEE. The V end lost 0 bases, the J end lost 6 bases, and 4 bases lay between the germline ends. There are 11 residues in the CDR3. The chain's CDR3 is CASSLGGEQYF. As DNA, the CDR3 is TGTGCCAGCAGCTTGGGAGGCGAGCAGTACTTC. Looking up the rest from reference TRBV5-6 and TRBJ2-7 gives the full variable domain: DAGVTQSPTHLIKTRGQQVTLRCSPKSGHDTVSWYQQALGQGPQFIFQYYEEEERQRGNFPDRFSGHQFPNYSSELNVNALLLGDSALYLCASSLGGEQYFGPGTRLTVT.